The present T cell receptor beta chain was sequenced within a study of blood T cell repertoires in COVID-19. Study context: Donors in the United States, Italy and Spain gave samples during acute or convalescent COVID-19. T cells, B-cell-depleted T cells, or PBMCs supplied cDNA or gDNA.

V was cut by 0 bases and J by 1 base, with 9 bases left in between. Germline V gene data show CDR1 as LGHNA and CDR2 as YNFKEQ. The CDR3 has 15 amino acids. Original handling: The assay estimated nucleated cells by amplifying reference gene primers. Profiling relied on immunoSEQ multiplex PCR, and the TCRdb table lists in-frame clones only, not all of them. From that table come the V and J calls and clone size; the DNA was used to work out D and trimming. The sample has 88,000 or so clones; roughly 80% are singletons. Sequenced input: peripheral blood. The source of this sequence is a human donor in a cohort sampled during active COVID-19. This sequence joins TRBV4-2 and TRBJ1-1; no clear D. The CDR3 loop reads CASSQDAVWNTEAFF. The CDR3 DNA reads TGTGCCAGCAGCCAAGATGCGGTATGGAACACTGAAGCTTTCTTT.